Presented here are 26 T cell receptor beta chains from one specimen sequenced in a study of T cell changes during pregnancy in multiple sclerosis. The method was immunoSEQ multiplex PCR; TCRdb's version includes in-frame clones alone and lacks a portion of them. The data contain approximately 83,000 clones, almost 95% of them singletons. The sequenced sample was peripheral blood, obtained in the third trimester of pregnancy. Receptor source: a female donor with multiple sclerosis, enrolled in a pregnancy study.

The chain combines TRBV28 with TRBJ1-2, with 8 nucleotides matching TRBD1. The germline gives CDR1 MDHEN, CDR2 SYDVKM. V lost 5 bases to trimming and J lost 4 bases; unmatched junction nucleotides: 6. The CDR3 loop spans 14 amino acids. This CDR3 is CASSQTGALYGYTF. CDR3 bases: TGTGCCAGCAGTCAGACAGGGGCCCTCTATGGCTACACCTTC.

The CDR3 nucleotides read TGTGCCTGGAGTGTAGGGGTAAGACTAGCGGGTGAGACCCAGTACTTC. Translating gives CAWSVGVRLAGETQYF. The rearrangement joins TRBV30 to TRBJ2-5; 10 bases match TRBD2. The CDR3 length is 16 residues. CDR1 GTSNPN and CDR2 SVGIG come from the germline V gene (reference sequence). J gave up 5 bases and V 0 bases, and 9 bases lay outside the gene matches.

The chain has TRBV6-5 and TRBJ2-1; 9 bases line up with TRBD1. CDR3 length: 16 amino acids. V gave up 2 bases and J gave up 2 bases; unmatched junction bases: 4. Germline V lookup: CDR1 MNHEY, CDR2 SVGAGI. The CDR3 sequence: CASSYTYRGPYNEQFF. Written as DNA, the CDR3 is TGTGCCAGCAGTTACACCTACAGGGGGCCCTACAATGAGCAGTTCTTC.

V and J are TRBV9 and TRBJ2-1; 8 bases are shared with TRBD2. The CDR3 loop spans 15 amino acids. Losses at the gene ends were 1 base for V and 3 bases for J; bases not matched to a gene: 3. Germline loops: CDR1 SGDLS, CDR2 YYNGEE. In nucleotides, the CDR3 is TGTGCCAGCAGCGTATTCGGGACTAGCTACAATGAGCAGTTCTTC. Amino acid sequence: CASSVFGTSYNEQFF.

The genes are TRBV27 and TRBJ2-7; weak D call: TRBD1 (6 bases). CDR1 is MNHEY, CDR2 SMNVEV, per germline (reference sequence). The CDR3 sequence is 16 residues long. Trimming shortened V by 5 bases and J by 3 bases, and 20 bases separated the two germline ends. CDR3 DNA: TGTGCCAGCAGTCCCCTCCAGCACCGAGGGGGCTACGAGCAGTACTTC. Protein: CASSPLQHRGGYEQYF.

The gene calls are TRBV13 and TRBJ2-1; 12 positions match TRBD2. The CDR3 is made up of 20 amino acids. Trimming took 5 bases from V and 0 from J; bases not matched to a gene: 14. CDR1 and CDR2 (germline): PRHDT, FYEKMQ (reference sequence). The CDR3 loop reads CASSRYSRTSGRSSYNEQFF. Written as DNA, the CDR3 is TGTGCCAGCAGCCGTTATAGCCGTACTAGCGGGAGGAGCTCCTACAATGAGCAGTTCTTC.

CDR3 DNA: TGTGCCAGCAGTAAGGGACTTGGAGTAAATCAGCCCCAGCATTTT. Residues: CASSKGLGVNQPQHF. The chain joins TRBV27 to TRBJ1-5; D may be TRBD1 (5 bases). The length of the CDR3 is 15 residues. V lost 5 bases and J lost 4, with 15 bases in between. The germline V gene has CDR1 MNHEY and CDR2 SMNVEV (reference sequence).

V usage is TRBV4-2 and J usage is TRBJ2-7; 15 nucleotides agree with TRBD2. The CDR3 extends over 16 amino acids. J gave up 5 bases and V 4 bases, and 6 bases lay outside the gene matches. Per germline, CDR1 LGHNA and CDR2 YNFKEQ. As DNA, the CDR3 is TGTGCCAGCAGCCCGGGACTAGCGGGAGGATCCGACGAGCAGTACTTC. Translated: CASSPGLAGGSDEQYF.

V gene TRBV18 combines with J gene TRBJ2-6, with 7 bases that match TRBD1. Germline V lookup: CDR1 KGHSH, CDR2 LQKENI. The CDR3 covers 18 residues. The V and J ends lost 5 bases and 0 bases, in that order; junction bases with no gene match: 10. The CDR3 sequence is CASSKKGQFYSGANVLTF. In DNA form, the CDR3 reads TGTGCCAGCTCAAAGAAGGGACAGTTCTACTCTGGGGCCAACGTCCTGACTTTC.

This chain connects TRBV25-1 to TRBJ1-2; no reliable D call. V was cut by 0 bases and J by 4 bases, with 12 bases left in between. Germline values: CDR1 MGHDK, CDR2 SYGVNS. The CDR3 covers 15 residues. CDR3 in amino acids: CASSEYEGGPYGYTF. CDR3 sequence (DNA): TGTGCCAGCAGTGAATATGAGGGCGGTCCCTATGGCTACACCTTC.

For this clone: Different DNA sequences within this sample yield the same CDR3. The gene calls are TRBV19 and TRBJ2-7; a weak D match, TRBD2 (6 bases). The CDR3 is made up of 15 amino acids. The ends were cut back, 1 base at V and 0 bases at J, with 10 bases in the middle. CDR1 is LNHDA and CDR2 is SQIVND in the germline V gene (reference sequence). The CDR3 protein is CASSIVSGSSYEQYF. The DNA for the CDR3 is TGTGCCAGTAGTATAGTTAGCGGCTCCTCCTACGAGCAGTACTTC.

The chain combines TRBV29-1 with TRBJ2-7, with 8 bases aligning to TRBD2. The CDR3 spans 13 residues. The ends lost 4 bases at V and 4 bases at J; junction bases unmatched: 6. Germline lookup yields CDR1 SQVTM and CDR2 ANQGSEA. CDR3 sequence: CSVGPGGPYEQYF. In DNA form, the CDR3 reads TGCAGCGTTGGACCGGGAGGGCCGTACGAGCAGTACTTC.

In its sample, this clone was seen a few times. V is TRBV19 and J is TRBJ1-5; 7 nucleotides align to TRBD1. Per germline, CDR1 LNHDA and CDR2 SQIVND (reference sequence). The CDR3 loop spans 18 amino acids. V lost 4 bases to trimming and J lost 3 bases; unmatched junction nucleotides: 15. The CDR3 protein is CASSRGLFGTEVNQPQHF. The CDR3 region has the DNA TGTGCCAGTAGTAGGGGCCTCTTCGGGACAGAAGTCAATCAGCCCCAGCATTTT.

This chain joins TRBV10-3 and TRBJ1-1, with D maybe TRBD1 (5 bases). Trimming stripped 4 bases from V and 4 bases from J, with 7 bases between. Germline lookup yields CDR1 ENHRY and CDR2 SYGVKD. The CDR3 loop spans 12 amino acids. The CDR3 is CAISGQFTEAFF. Here the CDR3 DNA reads TGTGCCATCAGTGGACAGTTCACTGAAGCTTTCTTT.

In its sample, this clone was seen once. The chain is built from TRBV5-4 and TRBJ2-7; 7 nucleotides align to TRBD1. CDR3 size: 16 residues. Trimming took 4 bases from V and 0 from J; bases not matched to a gene: 10. Germline V lookup: CDR1 SGHNT, CDR2 YYREEE (reference sequence). The CDR3, as DNA: TGTGCCAGCAGCCCGGAAGGGGGCCGGGCCTCCTACGAGCAGTACTTC. Protein: CASSPEGGRASYEQYF. The whole variable domain, remainder taken from reference TRBV5-4 and TRBJ2-7, is ETGVTQSPTHLIKTRGQQVTLRCSSQSGHNTVSWYQQALGQGPQFIFQYYREEENGRGNFPPRFSGLQFPNYSSELNVNALELDDSALYLCASSPEGGRASYEQYFGPGTRLTVT.

This clone was detected only once. The genes are TRBV2 and TRBJ2-2; no reliable D call. CDR3 length equals 14 residues. Germline loops: CDR1 SNHLY, CDR2 FYNNEI. Between the trimmed V and J ends, which lost 6 bases and 1 base, there was a span of 9 bases. The CDR3 protein is CASRDDKNTGELFF. DNA of the CDR3: TGTGCCAGCAGAGACGACAAGAACACCGGGGAGCTGTTTTTT.

V and J are TRBV11-1 and TRBJ2-7; D remains ambiguous. V was cut by 1 base and J by 2 bases, with 6 bases left in between. The CDR3 loop spans 13 amino acids. Looked up from germline, CDR1 is SGHAT and CDR2 is FQDESV (reference sequence). CDR3 nucleotide sequence: TGTGCCAGCAGCTTAGGGCCTCCCTACGAGCAGTACTTC. It yields the protein CASSLGPPYEQYF.

The chain combines TRBV13 with TRBJ1-1; D is possibly TRBD1 (5 bases). With 3 bases removed from V and 4 bases from J, the gap between germline ends came to 12 bases. The CDR3 length is 14 residues. The V gene's germline CDR1 is PRHDT and CDR2 FYEKMQ (reference sequence). The chain's CDR3 is CASSLQGVGTEAFF. In nucleotides, the CDR3 is TGTGCCAGCAGCTTGCAAGGGGTCGGCACTGAAGCTTTCTTT.

The chain employs TRBV5-1 and TRBJ2-5, with 11 nucleotides matching TRBD2. The CDR3 consists of 19 residues. V was clipped by 1 base and J by 2 bases; unmatched bases: 13. Germline assignment: CDR1 SGHRS and CDR2 YFSETQ. CDR3 in DNA: TGCGCCAGCAGCTTGATGGTAGCGGGAGGGCCGAGGTTGCAAGAGACCCAGTACTTC. It encodes CASSLMVAGGPRLQETQYF.

The chain carries TRBV5-5 and TRBJ2-5; no clear D. The CDR3 loop spans 15 amino acids. CDR1 and CDR2 from the germline V gene are SGHKS and YYEKEE (reference sequence). V lost 1 base and J 1 base, leaving 11 bases between the germline ends. CDR3 in amino acids: CASSLRGDPQETQYF. The CDR3 DNA reads as TGTGCCAGCAGCTTGCGCGGAGACCCCCAAGAGACCCAGTACTTC.

The CDR3 sequence: CASSFRVSGANVLTF. The CDR3 DNA reads TGTGCCAGCAGCTTCAGGGTCTCTGGGGCCAACGTCCTGACTTTC. V is TRBV5-6 and J is TRBJ2-6; possibly TRBD1 for D (5 bases). V was shortened by 2 bases and J by 0 bases, with 6 bases between the two germline ends. CDR3 length: 15 amino acids. Germline CDR1 SGHDT, CDR2 YYEEEE.

In its sample, this clone was seen once. The chain joins TRBV5-1 to TRBJ1-4, with D tentatively TRBD1 (5 bases). Germline CDR1 reads SGHRS; CDR2 reads YFSETQ. Trimming left V 2 bases short and J 7 bases short, with 12 bases between. CDR3 size: 14 residues. CDR3 amino acids: CASSLSGIGEKLFF. CDR3 coding DNA: TGCGCCAGCAGCTTATCAGGGATAGGTGAAAAACTGTTTTTT.

The chain combines TRBV13 with TRBJ2-7; TRBD1 aligns across 8 bases. The J segment lost 3 bases and the V segment lost 0 bases, leaving 4 bases of the junction unmatched. The CDR3 has 15 amino acids. In germline, CDR1 is PRHDT, CDR2 FYEKMQ (reference sequence). The CDR3 DNA follows: TGTGCCAGCAGCTTAGGGACAGGGGACCTCTACGAGCAGTACTTC. Encoded protein: CASSLGTGDLYEQYF.

This clone was counted a single time. The chain carries TRBV19 and TRBJ2-1; 8 positions match TRBD1. The V gene end was trimmed by 5 bases and the J gene end by 6 bases; junction bases not matched to a gene: 9. This CDR3 is 15 amino acids long. CDR1 is LNHDA and CDR2 is SQIVND in the germline V gene (reference sequence). Here the CDR3 reads CASSAGTGLSNEQFF. The CDR3 DNA sequence: TGTGCCAGTAGTGCGGGGACAGGACTAAGCAATGAGCAGTTCTTC.

The rearrangement uses TRBV5-1 and TRBJ2-5, with 11 positions matching TRBD1. The junction had 4 bases not matched to a gene; V was cut back by 5 bases and J by 4 bases. Germline V gives CDR1 SGHRS, CDR2 YFSETQ. The CDR3 contains 14 residues. In nucleotides, the CDR3 is TGCGCCAGCAGTACAGGACAGGGGGCAGAGACCCAGTACTTC. This sequence encodes CASSTGQGAETQYF.

V and J are TRBV7-9 and TRBJ2-1; 11 bases map to TRBD2. The CDR3 covers 17 residues. The germline V gene has CDR1 SEHNR and CDR2 FQNEAQ (reference sequence). The V gene end was trimmed by 1 base and the J gene end by 2 bases; junction bases not matched to a gene: 4. The CDR3 DNA reads TGTGCCAGCAGCTTAGAGACTAGCGGGATTACCTACAATGAGCAGTTCTTC. Its translation is CASSLETSGITYNEQFF.